Below are 29 T cell receptor beta chains sequenced from a single sample in a study of T cell changes during pregnancy in multiple sclerosis. Measured with immunoSEQ multiplex PCR; TCRdb has only the in-frame clones, and not every one. The sample lists tens of thousands of clones; 80% to 95% were seen once. The sequencing used peripheral blood, collected in the second trimester of pregnancy. These receptor sequences come from a female donor with multiple sclerosis, enrolled in a pregnancy study.

The chain links TRBV11-3 to TRBJ1-1; 7 bases are shared with TRBD1. CDR1 is SGHNT and CDR2 is YENEEA in the germline V gene. The CDR3 runs to 13 residues. J was trimmed by 3 bases and V by 2 bases; bases with no gene match: 0. CDR3 sequence reads: CASSLTGDTEAFF. CDR3 DNA sequence: TGTGCCAGCAGCTTAACAGGGGACACTGAAGCTTTCTTT. The variable domain in full, with the rest retrieved from reference TRBV11-3 and TRBJ1-1, is EAGVVQSPRYKIIEKKQPVAFWCNPISGHNTLYWYLQNLGQGPELLIRYENEEAVDDSQLPKDRFSAERLKGVDSTLKIQPAELGDSAVYLCASSLTGDTEAFFGQGTRLTVV.

This chain uses TRBV5-5 with TRBJ1-2; D is unresolved. Germline V CDR1 and CDR2: SGHKS, YYEKEE (reference sequence). V lost 4 bases and J 5 bases, leaving 18 bases between the germline ends. This CDR3 comprises 15 residues. The DNA of the CDR3 is TGTGCCAGCAGCGCTAAAGAGGGCACATCTTATGGCTACACCTTC. It codes for CASSAKEGTSYGYTF.

The rearrangement links TRBV18 to TRBJ1-5; no definite D call. V was shortened by 0 bases and J by 9 bases, with 12 bases between the two germline ends. CDR3 length: 14 amino acids. Germline V CDR1 and CDR2: KGHSH, LQKENI. The CDR3 sequence: CASSPPAGSGPQHF. The CDR3 DNA is TGTGCCAGCTCACCACCGGCAGGTTCCGGGCCCCAGCATTTT.

V usage is TRBV5-6 and J usage is TRBJ2-7; 8 nucleotides match TRBD1. The CDR3 consists of 17 residues. Germline CDR1 is SGHDT and CDR2 is YYEEEE. Germline trimming cut 4 bases from V and 7 bases from J; bases unmatched to any gene: 19. The DNA for the CDR3 is TGTGCCAGCAGCCCGGGATCCCCCGGGACAGGCACCGATGAGCAGTACTTC. Protein product: CASSPGSPGTGTDEQYF.

The chain uses TRBV29-1 and TRBJ1-1, with 9 bases fitting TRBD1. The CDR3 has 15 residues. From germline, CDR1 is SQVTM and CDR2 ANQGSEA. After removal of 4 bases from V and 0 bases from J, the junction contained 6 bases not matched to a gene. The CDR3 spells CSVAWDRAVNTEAFF. The CDR3 bases are TGCAGCGTTGCCTGGGACAGGGCGGTGAACACTGAAGCTTTCTTT.

The genes are TRBV28 and TRBJ1-1, with D hard to call. The CDR3 is 14 amino acids. V was trimmed by 3 bases and J by 1 base, leaving 9 bases between them. Looked up from germline, CDR1 is MDHEN and CDR2 is SYDVKM. CDR3 amino acids: CASSLFGENTEAFF. CDR3 coding DNA: TGTGCCAGCAGTTTGTTCGGTGAGAACACTGAAGCTTTCTTT.

A few counts support this clone. The V call is TRBV12-5, the J call TRBJ1-2; D call uncertain. The germline CDR1 and CDR2 sequences are LGHNT and FRNRAP. This CDR3 is 14 amino acids long. The V and J ends lost 7 bases and 4 bases respectively, with 16 bases between them. CDR3 amino acids: CASDPKLRLYGYTF. The CDR3, as DNA: TGTGCTAGTGATCCTAAGCTGAGACTCTATGGCTACACCTTC.

This chain connects TRBV18 to TRBJ2-3; weak D call: TRBD1 (6 bases). The CDR3 is 14 residues long. Germline CDR1 KGHSH, CDR2 LQKENI. Between the trimmed V and J ends, which lost 3 bases and 1 base, there was a span of 8 bases. In DNA form, the CDR3 reads TGTGCCAGCTCACCCCGGACAGGCACAGATACGCAGTATTTT. This translates into CASSPRTGTDTQYF. Full variable domain (remainder filled in from reference TRBV18 and TRBJ2-3): NAGVMQNPRHLVRRRGQEARLRCSPMKGHSHVYWYRQLPEEGLKFMVYLQKENIIDESGMPKERFSAEFPKEGPSILRIQQVVRGDSAAYFCASSPRTGTDTQYFGPGTRLTVL.

The gene calls are TRBV11-2 and TRBJ1-1; no firm D call. This CDR3 spans 15 amino acids. The V and J ends lost 3 bases and 2 bases respectively, with 13 bases between them. The germline CDR1 and CDR2 sequences are SGHAT and FQNNGV. CDR3 coding DNA: TGTGCCAGCAGCTTCGTCCCGGGAAGAAACACTGAAGCTTTCTTT. Translated, it gives CASSFVPGRNTEAFF.

J is TRBJ2-3 and V is TRBV28, with 7 bases identical to TRBD2. Germline V gene lookup returns CDR1 MDHEN and CDR2 SYDVKM. Losses at the gene ends were 3 bases for V and 3 bases for J; bases not matched to a gene: 9. CDR3 length: 16 residues. CDR3 protein: CASSLLPGGSTDTQYF. The CDR3 DNA reads as TGTGCCAGCAGTTTGCTCCCCGGGGGGAGTACAGATACGCAGTATTTT.

This chain uses TRBV11-3 with TRBJ2-1, with 12 bases matching TRBD2. In germline, CDR1 is SGHNT, CDR2 YENEEA. With 1 base clipped from V and 5 bases from J, the junction kept 6 bases outside the gene matches. CDR3 size: 17 residues. CDR3 residues: CASSLGRTSGKNNEQFF. DNA for the CDR3: TGTGCCAGCAGCTTAGGCCGGACTAGCGGGAAAAACAATGAGCAGTTCTTC.

This sequence joins TRBV25-1 and TRBJ2-7; D may be TRBD2 (6 bases). This CDR3 contains 14 residues. Trimming took off 4 bases at V and 3 bases at J, with 13 bases between the two ends. The germline gives CDR1 MGHDK, CDR2 SYGVNS. The CDR3 DNA sequence: TGTGCCAGCAGTGTTTCAGAGGGAGGCTACGAGCAGTACTTC. Translated: CASSVSEGGYEQYF.

This clone was picked up one time. The chain couples TRBV27 to TRBJ2-7; 8 bases map to TRBD2. Losses at the gene ends were 5 bases for V and 3 bases for J; bases not matched to a gene: 6. The germline V gene has CDR1 MNHEY and CDR2 SMNVEV (reference sequence). The CDR3 spans 14 residues. CDR3 in amino acids: CASSTSGVGYEQYF. The CDR3 DNA reads as TGTGCCAGCAGTACTAGCGGTGTTGGCTACGAGCAGTACTTC.

The V call is TRBV10-3, the J call TRBJ1-2; D ambiguous. The CDR3 sequence is 13 residues long. Trimming removed 8 bases from V and 6 bases from J, with 16 bases in between. From germline, CDR1 is ENHRY and CDR2 SYGVKD. The CDR3 protein is CAIGRRGNDGYTF. CDR3 coding DNA: TGTGCCATCGGGCGTCGAGGGAACGATGGCTACACCTTC.

The CDR3 is CASSFDRDRGHEQYF. In nucleotides, the CDR3 is TGTGCCAGCAGCTTCGACCGGGACAGGGGCCACGAGCAGTACTTC. The chain has TRBV11-2 and TRBJ2-7, with TRBD1 matching 10 bases. J was trimmed by 5 bases and V by 3 bases; bases with no gene match: 7. Germline CDR1 SGHAT, CDR2 FQNNGV. The CDR3 has 15 residues. Looking up the rest from reference TRBV11-2 and TRBJ2-7 gives the full variable domain: EAGVAQSPRYKIIEKRQSVAFWCNPISGHATLYWYQQILGQGPKLLIQFQNNGVVDDSQLPKDRFSAERLKGVDSTLKIQPAKLEDSAVYLCASSFDRDRGHEQYFGPGTRLTVT.

The V call is TRBV19, the J call TRBJ1-1; TRBD1 matches at 7 bases. In germline, CDR1 is LNHDA, CDR2 SQIVND (reference sequence). The trim removed 5 bases at V and 6 bases at J, leaving 3 bases unmatched. This CDR3 has 12 amino acids. The CDR3 loop is CASSLQGAEAFF. Here the CDR3 DNA reads TGTGCCAGTAGTCTTCAGGGGGCTGAAGCTTTCTTT. Looking up the rest from reference TRBV19 and TRBJ1-1 gives the full variable domain: DGGITQSPKYLFRKEGQNVTLSCEQNLNHDAMYWYRQDPGQGLRLIYYSQIVNDFQKGDIAEGYSVSREKKESFPLTVTSAQKNPTAFYLCASSLQGAEAFFGQGTRLTVV.

The chain carries TRBV5-4 and TRBJ2-5; D possibly corresponds to TRBD2 (6 bases). Trimming stripped 2 bases from V and 3 bases from J, with 14 bases between. There are 15 residues in the CDR3. Germline CDR1 is SGHNT and CDR2 is YYREEE (reference sequence). The CDR3, as DNA: TGTGCCAGCAGCTTAACCGGGGGAACTGAAGAGACCCAGTACTTC. Amino acid sequence: CASSLTGGTEETQYF.

This sequence joins TRBV10-3 and TRBJ2-7; TRBD1 is a possible D gene (5 bases). CDR3 length equals 14 residues. Germline CDR1 and CDR2: ENHRY and SYGVKD. The V end lost 0 bases, the J end lost 10 bases, and 16 bases lay between the germline ends. The CDR3 sequence: CAISESGTDNGQYF. The DNA of the CDR3 is TGTGCCATCAGTGAGTCGGGCACGGACAATGGACAGTACTTC.

This clone has a single count. The rearrangement joins TRBV18 to TRBJ2-5; TRBD1 aligns across 10 bases. V was pared by 3 bases and J by 6 bases, with 7 bases of the junction left unmatched. The CDR3 consists of 15 residues. CDR1 KGHSH and CDR2 LQKENI come from the germline V gene. CDR3 protein: CASSPSGTGVKTQYF. CDR3 in DNA: TGTGCCAGCTCACCTTCCGGGACAGGGGTAAAGACCCAGTACTTC.

This sequence joins TRBV4-3 and TRBJ2-5; possibly TRBD2 for D (7 bases). Germline CDR1 LGHNA, CDR2 YSLEER. The CDR3 is 15 residues long. V dropped 0 bases and J dropped 5 bases, with 13 bases sitting between them. Here the CDR3 DNA reads TGCGCCAGCAGCCAAGATTTGGGAGGGGGGGAGACCCAGTACTTC. Translating gives CASSQDLGGGETQYF.

This clone was observed a single time. This chain uses TRBV19 with TRBJ1-6, with a tentative D call TRBD1 (5 bases). This CDR3 is built from 18 residues. Germline V lookup: CDR1 LNHDA, CDR2 SQIVND (reference sequence). V was cut by 4 bases and J by 0 bases, with 16 bases left in between. The CDR3 here is CASSTGTPASSYNSPLHF. CDR3 nucleotides: TGTGCCAGTAGTACCGGGACTCCGGCTAGCTCCTATAATTCACCCCTCCACTTT.

The gene calls are TRBV6-5 and TRBJ1-2; 9 bases are a match to TRBD1. CDR3 length equals 16 residues. In germline, CDR1 is MNHEY, CDR2 SVGAGI. V was clipped by 2 bases and J by 6 bases; unmatched bases: 10. The CDR3 sequence is CASSYDMGQGLDGYTF. The CDR3 bases are TGTGCCAGCAGTTACGATATGGGACAGGGCCTCGATGGCTACACCTTC.

V is TRBV19 and J is TRBJ1-1, with 8 positions matching TRBD1. The CDR3 loop spans 14 amino acids. From germline, CDR1 is LNHDA and CDR2 SQIVND (reference sequence). Losses at the gene ends were 8 bases for V and 5 bases for J; bases not matched to a gene: 10. CDR3 nucleotides: TGTGCCAGTCTTCGACAGGGGTTCGGGACTGAAGCTTTCTTT. It codes for CASLRQGFGTEAFF. Supplemented by reference TRBV19 and TRBJ1-1, the full variable domain reads DGGITQSPKYLFRKEGQNVTLSCEQNLNHDAMYWYRQDPGQGLRLIYYSQIVNDFQKGDIAEGYSVSREKKESFPLTVTSAQKNPTAFYLCASLRQGFGTEAFFGQGTRLTVV.

The chain recombines TRBV7-2 with TRBJ1-2, with 9 bases matching TRBD1. The length of the CDR3 is 14 residues. Germline CDR1 is SGHTA and CDR2 is FQGNSA. V was pared by 4 bases and J by 7 bases, with 7 bases of the junction left unmatched. Here the CDR3 DNA reads TGTGCCAGCAGCTCACAGGGGGCCTCTATTGGCTACACCTTC. It specifies CASSSQGASIGYTF.

The chain recombines TRBV6-1 with TRBJ2-7; 7 bases match TRBD1. The CDR3 has 14 residues. The V segment lost 7 bases and the J segment 3 bases; nucleotides outside the gene matches: 9. Germline V gene sequence: CDR1 MNHNS, CDR2 SASEGT. This chain's CDR3 is CASTQPGQFYEQYF. CDR3 nucleotide sequence: TGTGCCAGCACTCAGCCGGGACAGTTCTACGAGCAGTACTTC.

On this clone: Within the sample, other DNA sequences also encode this same CDR3. The J gene is TRBJ2-5, the V gene TRBV5-1; the D is unclear. The CDR3 runs to 12 residues. The germline V and J ends were trimmed by 1 base and 5 bases, with 6 bases remaining between them. CDR1 SGHRS and CDR2 YFSETQ come from the germline V gene. This chain's CDR3 is CASSLLGETQYF. DNA for the CDR3: TGCGCCAGCAGCTTGCTCGGGGAGACCCAGTACTTC.

The chain recombines TRBV2 with TRBJ2-7; 8 bases agree with TRBD1. V shed 6 bases and J 4 bases; nucleotides not matched to a gene: 11. CDR1 is SNHLY, CDR2 FYNNEI, per germline. CDR3 size: 15 residues. The CDR3 protein is CASRSGDRITYEQYF. The CDR3 DNA is TGTGCCAGCAGATCGGGGGACAGGATAACTTACGAGCAGTACTTC. Based on the CDR3 plus reference TRBV2 and TRBJ2-7, the full variable domain is EPEVTQTPSHQVTQMGQEVILRCVPISNHLYFYWYRQILGQKVEFLVSFYNNEISEKSEIFDDQFSVERPDGSNFTLKIRSTKLEDSAMYFCASRSGDRITYEQYFGPGTRLTVT.

The chain carries TRBV2 and TRBJ2-1; the D gene is possibly TRBD1 (6 bases). The V end lost 11 bases, the J end lost 2 bases, and 16 bases lay between the germline ends. Germline V lookup: CDR1 SNHLY, CDR2 FYNNEI. The CDR3 has 14 residues. The CDR3 DNA reads TGTGCCGGAACCCAGGGACAAGCCTACAATGAGCAGTTCTTC. Amino acids: CAGTQGQAYNEQFF.

V gene TRBV7-3 combines with J gene TRBJ2-2, with D maybe TRBD1 (5 bases). This CDR3 is built from 17 residues. V lost 1 base and J 1 base, leaving 13 bases between the germline ends. Germline CDR1 and CDR2: SGHTA and FQGTGA. The CDR3 bases are TGTGCCAGCAGCTTAAACCCGCCGACAGTGAACACCGGGGAGCTGTTTTTT. Encoded protein: CASSLNPPTVNTGELFF.